This TCR beta chain is drawn from a study of long-term antiretroviral therapy in people with HIV. The V end was cut by 0 bases, the J end by 6 bases, with 8 bases between. Germline loops: CDR1 LGHNA, CDR2 YSLEER. The CDR3 contains 13 residues. Remarks on this clone: Its antigen remains unidentified.

The authors ran the immunoSEQ assay, v3.0, at survey level. Each sample had sequencing targeting roughly 35,000-55,000 T-cell genomes. Clones were sequenced by immunoSEQ multiplex PCR, and TCRdb holds only the in-frame ones, with some missing. The sample consists of over 25,000 clones, 88% of them appearing once. Study outcomes and limitations: When set beside controls, HIV repertoires had CDR3 length ranges that were narrower.

This TCR came from a woman between 18 and 29 years old with HIV. The specimen was unsorted PBMCs, collected 0.5 years after starting antiretroviral therapy. The genes are TRBV4-3 and TRBJ1-1, with no clear D. The CDR3 protein is CASSQERLSEAFF. CDR3 sequence (DNA): TGCGCCAGCAGCCAAGAAAGGCTTTCTGAAGCTTTCTTT.